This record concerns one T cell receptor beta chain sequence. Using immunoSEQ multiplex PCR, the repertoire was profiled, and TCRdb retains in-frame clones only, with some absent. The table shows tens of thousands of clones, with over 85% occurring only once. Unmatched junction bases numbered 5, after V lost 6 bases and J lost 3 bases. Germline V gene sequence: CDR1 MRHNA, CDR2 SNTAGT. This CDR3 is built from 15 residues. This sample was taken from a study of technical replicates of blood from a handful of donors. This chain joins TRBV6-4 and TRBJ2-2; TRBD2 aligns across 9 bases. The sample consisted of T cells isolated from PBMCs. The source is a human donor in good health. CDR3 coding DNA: TGTGCCAGCAGCGAGACTAGCGGAGACACCGGGGAGCTGTTTTTT. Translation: CASSETSGDTGELFF.